One and the same sample provided the 30 T cell receptor beta chains below, sequenced in a study of T cell changes during pregnancy in multiple sclerosis. Assay: immunoSEQ multiplex PCR; the TCRdb copy retains only in-frame clones and omits some. There are about 99,000 clones in the sample; about 94% occur only once, and 0.99% lies in the top ten. This specimen was peripheral blood, taken after pregnancy. These receptors were taken from a female donor with multiple sclerosis, enrolled in a pregnancy study.

The CDR3 nucleotides are TGTGCCAGTAGGCCCGGGACAGGGATTTCCTACGAGCAGTACTTC. Translating gives CASRPGTGISYEQYF. This chain connects TRBV19 to TRBJ2-7, with 9 bases that match TRBD1. CDR1 is LNHDA and CDR2 is SQIVND in the germline V gene (reference sequence). This CDR3 region has 15 residues. V dropped 6 bases and J dropped 1; count of bases not matched to a gene: 7.

The CDR3 region has the DNA TGCGCCAGCAGCCGGGAGGGGGGGGTGGCCGGGGAGCTGTTTTTT. Amino acid sequence: CASSREGGVAGELFF. This chain uses TRBV4-1 with TRBJ2-2; maybe TRBD2 (7 bases). V shed 4 bases and J shed 6 bases, with 15 bases lying between them. Germline V gene sequence: CDR1 MGHRA, CDR2 YSYEKL. This CDR3 has 15 amino acids.

V is TRBV7-2 and J is TRBJ1-5, with TRBD1 as a possible D gene (6 bases). The CDR3 covers 16 residues. V lost 2 bases and J lost 4, with 15 bases in between. CDR1 SGHTA and CDR2 FQGNSA come from the germline V gene. CDR3 bases: TGTGCCAGCAGCTTAATGCGGCCAGGGGCTAATCAGCCCCAGCATTTT. Amino acids: CASSLMRPGANQPQHF. The full variable domain, completed using reference TRBV7-2 and TRBJ1-5, is GAGVSQSPSNKVTEKGKDVELRCDPISGHTALYWYRQSLGQGLEFLIYFQGNSAPDKSGLPSDRFSAERTGGSVSTLTIQRTQQEDSAVYLCASSLMRPGANQPQHFGDGTRLSIL.

This CDR3 is CASSQGSSGRGTDTQYF. CDR3 sequence (DNA): TGTGCCAGCAGCCAGGGGTCTAGCGGGAGAGGGACAGATACGCAGTATTTT. The chain employs TRBV4-2 and TRBJ2-3, with 10 nucleotides matching TRBD2. Germline CDR1 is LGHNA and CDR2 is YNFKEQ. J was trimmed by 3 bases and V by 3 bases; bases with no gene match: 9. The CDR3 runs 17 residues.

This sequence joins TRBV7-7 and TRBJ2-3; 7 bases match TRBD1. The CDR3 length is 14 residues. The germline V gene encodes CDR1 SSHAT and CDR2 FNYEAQ (reference sequence). V lost 4 bases and J lost 1; bases outside the gene matches: 2. The CDR3 DNA sequence: TGTGCCAGCAGCTCCGGACAGGGCACAGATACGCAGTATTTT. As protein: CASSSGQGTDTQYF.

The V and J genes are TRBV19 and TRBJ1-3; TRBD1 is a possible D gene (5 bases). V was pared by 1 base and J by 0 bases, with 10 bases between. Germline-derived CDR1 and CDR2 are LNHDA and SQIVND (reference sequence). The CDR3 loop spans 16 amino acids. Written as DNA, the CDR3 is TGTGCCAGTAGTATAGCTGGGACTGTCTCTGGAAACACCATATATTTT. Its translation: CASSIAGTVSGNTIYF.

The genes are TRBV7-9 and TRBJ2-1, with D possibly being TRBD2 (5 bases). The V end was cut by 2 bases, the J end by 2 bases, with 7 bases between. The CDR3 is made up of 14 amino acids. Germline V gene lookup returns CDR1 SEHNR and CDR2 FQNEAQ (reference sequence). The CDR3 is CASSLREPYNEQFF. The DNA for the CDR3 is TGTGCCAGCAGCTTAAGGGAGCCCTACAATGAGCAGTTCTTC.

The chain couples TRBV6-6 to TRBJ2-7; tentative D call: TRBD2 (6 bases). The CDR3 length is 14 residues. Germline CDR1 and CDR2: MNHNY and SVGAGI (reference sequence). V dropped 5 bases and J dropped 2 bases, with 13 bases sitting between them. This CDR3 is CASSPPGAPYEQYF. CDR3 DNA sequence: TGTGCCAGCAGTCCCCCGGGAGCACCCTACGAGCAGTACTTC.

J is TRBJ2-3 and V is TRBV7-3; 15 nucleotides agree with TRBD2. The CDR3 totals 16 residues. The germline gives CDR1 SGHTA, CDR2 FQGTGA. J gave up 6 bases and V 5 bases, and 6 bases lay outside the gene matches. CDR3 residues: CASSPPGLAGGDTQYF. For the CDR3, the DNA is TGTGCCAGCAGCCCACCCGGACTAGCGGGAGGGGATACGCAGTATTTT.

This clone was detected only once. The chain employs TRBV6-5 and TRBJ2-1; 9 bases are a match to TRBD2. Per the germline V gene, CDR1 is MNHEY and CDR2 is SVGAGI. The CDR3 contains 15 residues. J was trimmed by 2 bases and V by 6 bases; bases with no gene match: 5. The DNA of the CDR3 is TGTGCCAGCAGACTTAGCGGGAGCCCCTACAATGAGCAGTTCTTC. Translated: CASRLSGSPYNEQFF.

The chain recombines TRBV7-6 with TRBJ1-1; D may be TRBD1 (6 bases). Trimming took off 7 bases at V and 4 bases at J, with 13 bases between the two ends. In germline, CDR1 is SGHVS, CDR2 FNYEAQ. There are 13 residues in the CDR3. The CDR3 region has the DNA TGTGCCAGCAAATTTACAGGGACCACTGAAGCTTTCTTT. Its translation is CASKFTGTTEAFF. The full variable domain, with the rest looked up from reference TRBV7-6 and TRBJ1-1, is GAGVSQSPRYKVTKRGQDVALRCDPISGHVSLYWYRQALGQGPEFLTYFNYEAQQDKSGLPNDRFSAERPEGSISTLTIQRTEQRDSAMYRCASKFTGTTEAFFGQGTRLTVV.

CDR3 DNA: TGTGCCAGCAGGTCCCAGGGGGAGCCGACCTACGAGCAGTACTTC. Protein product: CASRSQGEPTYEQYF. This rearrangement joins TRBV12-1 to TRBJ2-7; the tabulated D call, TRBD1, remains unverified against the DNA. TRBV12-1 represents a pseudogene. The CDR3 has 15 residues.

The chain links TRBV5-1 to TRBJ1-2; possibly TRBD1 for D (5 bases). This CDR3 contains 17 residues. V dropped 3 bases and J dropped 0 bases, with 18 bases sitting between them. Germline assignment: CDR1 SGHRS and CDR2 YFSETQ. CDR3 coding DNA: TGCGCCAGCAGCTGGGGGGGGTCTGGGACCTCTAACTATGGCTACACCTTC. It yields the protein CASSWGGSGTSNYGYTF.

The chain uses TRBV6-1 and TRBJ1-3; TRBD1 aligns across 10 bases. Losses at the gene ends were 9 bases for V and 3 bases for J; bases not matched to a gene: 5. This CDR3 has 14 residues. The V gene's germline CDR1 is MNHNS and CDR2 SASEGT. CDR3 nucleotide sequence: TGTGCCAGTCGACAGGGGGCAGGTGGAAACACCATATATTTT. Its translation is CASRQGAGGNTIYF.

V and J are TRBV28 and TRBJ2-7, with D possibly TRBD2 on 5 matching bases. V was shortened by 2 bases and J by 4 bases, with 15 bases between the two germline ends. The CDR3 spans 15 residues. Looked up from germline, CDR1 is MDHEN and CDR2 is SYDVKM. As DNA, the CDR3 is TGTGCCAGCAGTTTAGGGTGGGAGTCGGTGTACGAGCAGTACTTC. Translation gives CASSLGWESVYEQYF.

This chain joins TRBV5-6 and TRBJ2-3, with 12 nucleotides matching TRBD2. This CDR3 region has 17 residues. The V gene's germline CDR1 is SGHDT and CDR2 YYEEEE. V lost 3 bases and J lost 6; bases outside the gene matches: 11. The CDR3 DNA follows: TGTGCCAGCAGCTCACCCCTAGCGGGAGGGCCCCCGGATACGCAGTATTTT. Translated: CASSSPLAGGPPDTQYF. Full variable domain (outside the CDR3, taken from reference TRBV5-6 and TRBJ2-3): DAGVTQSPTHLIKTRGQQVTLRCSPKSGHDTVSWYQQALGQGPQFIFQYYEEEERQRGNFPDRFSGHQFPNYSSELNVNALLLGDSALYLCASSSPLAGGPPDTQYFGPGTRLTVL.

V usage is TRBV27 and J usage is TRBJ2-7; D is undetermined. The CDR3 runs to 13 residues. The germline gives CDR1 MNHEY, CDR2 SMNVEV (reference sequence). Trimming stripped 3 bases from V and 6 bases from J, with 12 bases between. The CDR3 region is CASSFIRDFEQYF. The DNA of the CDR3 is TGTGCCAGCAGTTTCATTCGCGACTTCGAGCAGTACTTC.

The chain links TRBV19 to TRBJ1-1; the D gene is possibly TRBD1 (6 bases). Germline CDR1 reads LNHDA; CDR2 reads SQIVND (reference sequence). V dropped 2 bases and J dropped 2 bases, with 9 bases sitting between them. The CDR3 extends over 14 amino acids. CDR3 sequence reads: CASSISRGNTEAFF. The CDR3 nucleotides read TGTGCCAGTAGTATATCCAGGGGAAACACTGAAGCTTTCTTT.

The chain carries TRBV5-5 and TRBJ2-7; perhaps TRBD2 as D (6 bases). Trimming removed 3 bases from V and 0 bases from J, with 13 bases in between. The CDR3 extends over 15 amino acids. Germline loops: CDR1 SGHKS, CDR2 YYEKEE (reference sequence). This CDR3 reads CASSSGLTSSYEQYF. DNA of the CDR3: TGTGCCAGCAGCTCGGGACTTACCAGCTCCTACGAGCAGTACTTC.

The CDR3 sequence: CASSGSGAGELFF. For the CDR3, the DNA is TGCGCCAGCAGCGGGAGTGGGGCCGGGGAGCTGTTTTTT. The rearrangement links TRBV10-1 to TRBJ2-2; the D gene is possibly TRBD2 (6 bases). Trimming left V 6 bases short and J 6 bases short, with 11 bases between. The CDR3 has 13 amino acids. Germline V gene sequence: CDR1 WNHNN, CDR2 SYGVQD (reference sequence).

V gene TRBV28 combines with J gene TRBJ2-1, with TRBD2 identical over 8 bases. Germline V gene data show CDR1 as MDHEN and CDR2 as SYDVKM. J was trimmed by 4 bases and V by 3 bases; bases with no gene match: 5. There are 15 residues in the CDR3. CDR3 region: CASSLAGGEYNEQFF. DNA of the CDR3: TGTGCCAGCAGTTTGGCGGGAGGCGAGTACAATGAGCAGTTCTTC. Together with reference TRBV28 and TRBJ2-1, the CDR3 gives the full variable domain: DVKVTQSSRYLVKRTGEKVFLECVQDMDHENMFWYRQDPGLGLRLIYFSYDVKMKEKGDIPEGYSVSREKKERFSLILESASTNQTSMYLCASSLAGGEYNEQFFGPGTRLTVL.

The chain recombines TRBV15 with TRBJ2-7, with D tentatively TRBD2 (6 bases). Trimming shortened V by 0 bases and J by 6 bases, and 6 bases separated the two germline ends. This CDR3 contains 12 residues. Per the germline V gene, CDR1 is LNHNV and CDR2 is YYDKDF (reference sequence). CDR3 in DNA: TGTGCCACCAGCAGAGAAGCGGGCGAGCAGTACTTC. This codes for CATSREAGEQYF.

The chain recombines TRBV2 with TRBJ2-7; TRBD1 aligns across 7 bases. The CDR3 is 13 amino acids. With V trimmed by 5 bases and J by 4 bases, 5 bases remained unmatched. Germline V gives CDR1 SNHLY, CDR2 FYNNEI. The CDR3 loop reads CASSRDRWYEQYF. CDR3 sequence (DNA): TGTGCCAGCAGTCGGGACAGATGGTACGAGCAGTACTTC.

The chain has TRBV7-9 and TRBJ1-4, with D perhaps TRBD1 (6 bases). CDR1 is SEHNR, CDR2 FQNEAQ, per germline (reference sequence). The V end lost 6 bases, the J end lost 4 bases, and 9 bases lay between the germline ends. This CDR3 has 13 amino acids. The CDR3 here is CASRSGDNEKLFF. As DNA, the CDR3 is TGTGCCAGCAGATCAGGGGATAATGAAAAACTGTTTTTT. The full variable domain, with the rest looked up from reference TRBV7-9 and TRBJ1-4, is DTGVSQNPRHKITKRGQNVTFRCDPISEHNRLYWYRQTLGQGPEFLTYFQNEAQLEKSRLLSDRFSAERPKGSFSTLEIQRTEQGDSAMYLCASRSGDNEKLFFGSGTQLSVL.

This clone was recorded only once. The DNA of the CDR3 is TGCGCCAGCAGCCCAAGAGGGGGCGTTTATGGCTACACCTTC. Translation: CASSPRGGVYGYTF. The V gene is TRBV4-1, the J gene TRBJ1-2; 7 nucleotides align to TRBD1. Germline-derived CDR1 and CDR2 are MGHRA and YSYEKL. J was trimmed by 5 bases and V by 4 bases; bases with no gene match: 7. There are 14 residues in the CDR3.

The chain is built from TRBV30 and TRBJ1-3, with D uncertain. This CDR3 region has 15 residues. The germline gives CDR1 GTSNPN, CDR2 SVGIG (reference sequence). Trimming pared 0 bases from V and 0 bases from J, leaving 9 bases between. CDR3 protein: CAWSVGVGSGNTIYF. In DNA form, the CDR3 reads TGTGCCTGGAGTGTCGGGGTCGGCTCTGGAAACACCATATATTTT.

The genes are TRBV4-3 and TRBJ2-3; D gene unclear. Trimming shortened V by 6 bases and J by 0 bases, and 16 bases separated the two germline ends. The V gene's germline CDR1 is LGHNA and CDR2 YSLEER. The length of the CDR3 is 16 residues. The DNA for the CDR3 is TGCGCCAGCAGAACCGGTACCGCTTCAAGCACAGATACGCAGTATTTT. It yields the protein CASRTGTASSTDTQYF.

The chain's CDR3 is CAWITYRGGYNEQFF. CDR3 DNA: TGTGCCTGGATTACCTACCGGGGGGGCTACAATGAGCAGTTCTTC. The chain recombines TRBV30 with TRBJ2-1, with TRBD2 matching over 8 bases. The germline CDR1 and CDR2 sequences are GTSNPN and SVGIG (reference sequence). V gave up 4 bases and J gave up 3 bases; unmatched junction bases: 8. There are 15 residues in the CDR3. Variable domain in full (rest from reference TRBV30 and TRBJ2-1): SQTIHQWPATLVQPVGSPLSLECTVEGTSNPNLYWYRQAAGRGLQLLFYSVGIGQISSEVPQNLSASRPQDRQFILSSKKLLLSDSGFYLCAWITYRGGYNEQFFGPGTRLTVL.

This chain connects TRBV25-1 to TRBJ2-5; possibly TRBD2 for D (6 bases). Per germline, CDR1 MGHDK and CDR2 SYGVNS. Trimming cost V 10 bases and J 2 bases, with 20 bases left between them. The CDR3 sequence is 15 residues long. The CDR3 protein is CATSNLGGSQETQYF. The CDR3 bases are TGTGCCACCTCGAACCTTGGAGGGTCTCAAGAGACCCAGTACTTC.

This chain joins TRBV5-1 and TRBJ2-1; TRBD2 matches 7 bases. This CDR3 region has 15 residues. The V segment lost 1 base and the J segment 8 bases; nucleotides outside the gene matches: 9. Looked up from germline, CDR1 is SGHRS and CDR2 is YFSETQ. Here the CDR3 reads CASSLMAGEVYEQFF. The DNA for the CDR3 is TGCGCCAGCAGCTTGATGGCGGGAGAGGTCTATGAGCAGTTCTTC.